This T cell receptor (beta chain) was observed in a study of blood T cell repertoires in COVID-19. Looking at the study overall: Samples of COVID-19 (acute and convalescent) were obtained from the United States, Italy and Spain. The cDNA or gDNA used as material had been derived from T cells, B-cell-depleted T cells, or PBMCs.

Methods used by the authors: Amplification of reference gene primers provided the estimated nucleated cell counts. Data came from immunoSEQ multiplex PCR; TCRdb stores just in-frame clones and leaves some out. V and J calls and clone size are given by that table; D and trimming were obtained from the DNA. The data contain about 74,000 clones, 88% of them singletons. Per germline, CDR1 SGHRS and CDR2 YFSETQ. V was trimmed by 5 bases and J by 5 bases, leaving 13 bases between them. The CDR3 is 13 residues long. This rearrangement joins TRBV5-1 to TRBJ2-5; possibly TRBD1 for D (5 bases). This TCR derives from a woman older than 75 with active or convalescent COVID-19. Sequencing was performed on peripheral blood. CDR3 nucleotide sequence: TGCGCCAGCAGTGGGTCAGGGTTGGAGACCCAGTACTTC. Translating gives CASSGSGLETQYF. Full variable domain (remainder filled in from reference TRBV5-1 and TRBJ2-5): KAGVTQTPRYLIKTRGQQVTLSCSPISGHRSVSWYQQTPGQGLQFLFEYFSETQRNKGNFPGRFSGRQFSNSRSEMNVSTLELGDSALYLCASSGSGLETQYFGPGTRLLVL.